Shown below are 16 T cell receptor beta chains from a single sample sequenced in a study of T cells in Graves' hyperthyroidism and ophthalmopathy. RNA transcripts were the template for amplifying TCR beta CDR3 regions. With the HTBI primer set, the TCR CDR3 went through a first round of RT-PCR. TCRdb independently ran MiXCR on the multiplex PCR reads; one entry per CDR3 protein. The sample records 490,000 or so distinct CDR3 sequences, about 46% being singletons. Sequencing was done on a sample of peripheral blood or thyroid tissue (not recorded which). Source of these receptors: an adult woman with Graves' disease, either hyperthyroidism or ophthalmopathy (not recorded which).

This clonotype came up a few times. The J gene is TRBJ1-6, the V gene TRBV10-2, with D possibly being TRBD1 (5 bases). V lost 8 bases and J lost 10, with 21 bases in between. This CDR3 region has 15 residues. Germline V lookup: CDR1 WSHSY, CDR2 SAAADI. In nucleotides, the CDR3 is TGCGCCAGCTGCAACCGGGTACAGGATGGGTCACCCCTCCACTTT. Its protein product is CASCNRVQDGSPLHF.

The V call is TRBV30, the J call TRBJ1-5; no definite D call. Germline V lookup: CDR1 GTSNPN, CDR2 SVGIG (reference sequence). This CDR3 contains 15 residues. V gave up 2 bases and J gave up 3 bases, with 14 bases separating them. The CDR3 reads CAWSYKGWSNQPQHF. CDR3 sequence (DNA): TGTGCCTGGAGTTATAAGGGCTGGTCCAATCAGCCCCAGCATTTT.

This clonotype was detected ten times or more. CDR3: CASSLDSPSSGNTIYF. For the CDR3, the DNA is TGCGCCAGCAGCTTGGACTCTCCCTCCTCTGGAAACACCATATATTTT. The rearrangement links TRBV5-1 to TRBJ1-3; unclear D gene. CDR3 size: 16 residues. The V end was cut by 0 bases, the J end by 0 bases, with 10 bases between. Germline values: CDR1 SGHRS, CDR2 YFSETQ. Using reference TRBV5-1 and TRBJ1-3 for the parts outside the CDR3, the full variable domain is KAGVTQTPRYLIKTRGQQVTLSCSPISGHRSVSWYQQTPGQGLQFLFEYFSETQRNKGNFPGRFSGRQFSNSRSEMNVSTLELGDSALYLCASSLDSPSSGNTIYFGEGSWLTVV.

This clonotype was picked up many times. The chain carries TRBV11-2 and TRBJ2-7, with 9 nucleotides matching TRBD1. CDR3 length: 16 residues. The germline CDR1 and CDR2 sequences are SGHAT and FQNNGV. Unmatched junction bases numbered 11, after V lost 5 bases and J lost 3 bases. CDR3: CASSLRGGTGIYEQYF. The CDR3 DNA reads TGTGCCAGCAGCCTTAGGGGTGGGACAGGGATCTACGAGCAGTACTTC.

This clonotype was detected ten times or more. This chain links TRBV2 with TRBJ1-1, with D unresolved. The CDR3 spans 16 residues. V was shortened by 5 bases and J by 3 bases, with 19 bases between the two germline ends. In germline, CDR1 is SNHLY, CDR2 FYNNEI. In DNA, the CDR3 is TGTGCCAGCAGTCACCCTAAGGACCGGGCCGACACTGAAGCTTTCTTT. It codes for CASSHPKDRADTEAFF.

With respect to this clonotype: A junction end diverges from the germline sequence, so it may reflect a read error. This chain joins TRBV6-2 or TRBV6-3 and TRBJ2-5; unclear D gene. This CDR3 has 13 amino acids. CDR1 and CDR2 from the germline V gene are MNHEY and SVGEGT. The CDR3 spells CASSDSVEETQYF. The DNA of the CDR3 is TGTGCCAGCAGTGACTCCGTCGAAGAGACCCAGTACTTC.

V and J are TRBV7-2 and TRBJ1-6, with 7 positions matching TRBD1. Looked up from germline, CDR1 is SGHTA and CDR2 is FQGNSA. The trim removed 4 bases at V and 7 bases at J, leaving 7 bases unmatched. The CDR3 loop spans 15 amino acids. The CDR3 region is CASSSGTGANSPLHF. CDR3 bases: TGTGCCAGCAGCTCAGGAACAGGGGCAAATTCACCCCTCCACTTT.

The V call is TRBV4-2, the J call TRBJ2-2; 9 bases line up with TRBD2. Germline V gives CDR1 LGHNA, CDR2 YNFKEQ. Trimming removed 0 bases from V and 5 bases from J; junction bases left unmatched: 7. This CDR3 contains 17 residues. The CDR3 reads CASSQDNGGRATGELFF. The DNA for the CDR3 is TGTGCCAGCAGCCAAGATAATGGCGGGAGGGCGACCGGGGAGCTGTTTTTT.

V gene TRBV29-1 combines with J gene TRBJ2-5; TRBD2 aligns across 9 bases. Germline V gene sequence: CDR1 SQVTM, CDR2 ANQGSEA. CDR3 length: 15 amino acids. The ends lost 7 bases at V and 0 bases at J; junction bases unmatched: 9. The DNA for the CDR3 is TGCAGCGCACAAGGCGCGGGAGGGAACCAAGAGACCCAGTACTTC. Protein sequence: CSAQGAGGNQETQYF.

This clonotype has a count of ten or more. The V gene is TRBV24-1, the J gene TRBJ1-5; 9 positions agree with TRBD1. The V gene end was trimmed by 4 bases and the J gene end by 1 base; junction bases not matched to a gene: 1. Germline CDR1 reads KGHDR; CDR2 reads SFDVKD. The CDR3 is 15 residues long. CDR3 sequence (DNA): TGTGCCACCAGTGAGACAGGGGGGAGCAATCAGCCCCAGCATTTT. This sequence encodes CATSETGGSNQPQHF.

The chain links TRBV5-4 to TRBJ2-5, with a tentative D call TRBD2 (6 bases). CDR1 is SGHNT, CDR2 YYREEE, per germline (reference sequence). The V gene lost 9 bases and the J gene lost 5 bases, with 11 bases spanning the gap. The CDR3 totals 11 residues. CDR3: CAMGSGETQYF. The CDR3 DNA is TGTGCCATGGGTAGCGGCGAGACCCAGTACTTC.

The genes are TRBV7-9 and TRBJ1-2, with 7 nucleotides matching TRBD1. Per the germline V gene, CDR1 is SEHNR and CDR2 is FQNEAQ (reference sequence). V lost 5 bases, J lost 7 bases, and 10 bases stayed unmatched. The CDR3 covers 14 residues. In DNA form, the CDR3 reads TGTGCCAGCAGCCCGACAGGGCAGGGTGGTGGCTACACCTTC. This gives the protein CASSPTGQGGGYTF.

For this clonotype: Germline is not matched at one junction end, which may reflect a read error. The V and J genes are TRBV4-1 and TRBJ1-2; weak D call: TRBD1 (5 bases). CDR1 is MGHRA and CDR2 is YSYEKL in the germline V gene. CDR3 length equals 14 residues. In DNA form, the CDR3 reads TGTGCCAGCAGCCAAGACGTGGGACTCTATGGCTACACCTTC. Protein: CASSQDVGLYGYTF.

The rearrangement links TRBV7-3 to TRBJ1-6, with D unresolved. This CDR3 is built from 13 residues. Per the germline V gene, CDR1 is SGHTA and CDR2 is FQGTGA. V lost 5 bases and J 7 bases, leaving 9 bases between the germline ends. This CDR3 reads CASSLGRNSPLHF. CDR3 nucleotide sequence: TGTGCCAGCAGCCTCGGACGGAATTCACCCCTCCACTTT.

This clonotype has only one observation. This may be a read error, as it is one base from a much larger clone. This chain uses TRBV6-5 with TRBJ1-1; maybe TRBD1 (5 bases). This CDR3 spans 15 amino acids. CDR1 and CDR2 (germline): MNHEY, SVGAGI. The CDR3 DNA follows: TGTGCCATCAGTTACACGAAACAAAGACAGACTGAAGCTTTCTTT. This encodes CAISYTKQRQTEAFF.

The chain joins TRBV20-1 to TRBJ2-7, with D possibly TRBD2 on 5 matching bases. The ends were cut back, 0 bases at V and 4 bases at J, with 16 bases in the middle. This CDR3 comprises 15 residues. Germline V gives CDR1 DFQATT, CDR2 SNEGSKA (reference sequence). CDR3 DNA sequence: TGCAGTGCTAGAGAAGCTAGGGAGTTAACGTACGAGCAGTACTTC. Its protein is CSAREARELTYEQYF.